The sequence of this TCR beta chain was determined in a study of blood T cell repertoires in COVID-19. Profiling relied on immunoSEQ multiplex PCR, and the TCRdb table lists in-frame clones only, not all of them. The sample yields 200,000 to 250,000 clones, roughly 88% seen once. Germline assignment: CDR1 MGHDK and CDR2 SYGVNS. V gave up 4 bases and J gave up 6 bases; unmatched junction bases: 9. CDR3 length: 15 residues. Sequences were obtained from peripheral blood. The receptor was derived from a man between 18 and 35 years old with active or convalescent COVID-19. The chain couples TRBV25-1 to TRBJ2-1; the match to TRBD1 covers 7 bases. This CDR3 reads CASSAMQGDGNEQFF. In DNA, the CDR3 is TGTGCCAGCAGTGCTATGCAGGGGGATGGCAATGAGCAGTTCTTC. Filled out from reference TRBV25-1 and TRBJ2-1, the complete variable domain reads EADIYQTPRYLVIGTGKKITLECSQTMGHDKMYWYQQDPGMELHLIHYSYGVNSTEKGDLSSESTVSRIRTEHFPLTLESARPSHTSQYLCASSAMQGDGNEQFFGPGTRLTVL.